This is a list of T cell receptor beta chains from one sample in a study of cytomegalovirus exposure and HLA in healthy donors. The method was immunoSEQ multiplex PCR; TCRdb's version includes in-frame clones alone and lacks a portion of them. This sample's table reports 150,000 to 200,000 clones. Sequencing was carried out using PBMCs. These receptors came from a woman aged 55-70 years in good health and CMV-seronegative. CDR3s include the opening cysteine and the closing phenylalanine or tryptophan.

TRBV7-3	TRBJ1-1	CASSLLGTENTEAFF
TRBV2	TRBJ1-1	CASEADVNTEAFF
TRBV7-2	TRBJ2-3	CASSSWGQGTDTQYF
TRBV9	TRBJ2-5	CASSSGLVVETQYF
TRBV5-1	TRBJ2-5	CASSLEGSPWTMETQYF
TRBV5-1	TRBJ1-3	CASSLGIGREDTIYF
TRBV7-9	TRBJ1-1	CASSFTRNTEAFF
TRBV28	TRBJ2-7	CASSPGGTEIYEQYF
TRBV11-2	TRBJ2-5	CASSSAGTTTQETQYF
TRBV5-1	TRBJ2-5	CASSPRGPETQYF
TRBV5-1	TRBJ2-1	CASRSAGVSYNEQFF
TRBV7-6	TRBJ1-2	CASSLGVGRTGGVDGYTF
TRBV18	TRBJ2-2	CASSPLDTDLTGELFF
TRBV6-4	TRBJ1-3	CASSWEVDTIYF
TRBV5-3	TRBJ2-7	CARSWGLAGDLCEQYF
TRBV6-6	TRBJ2-7	CASSNRDRFYEQYF
TRBV4-3	TRBJ1-2	CASSQEGLGQGGYNYGYTF
TRBV2	TRBJ1-2	CAGSGTGGIYGYTF
TRBV2	TRBJ1-2	CASNRLTGTGVGYTF
TRBV5-1	TRBJ2-5	CASSPVAGSETQYF
TRBV2	TRBJ1-5	CASSAGYSNQPQHF
TRBV10-3	TRBJ2-1	CAISELGSSYNEQFF
TRBV5-1	TRBJ2-7	CASSLSGGPWYEQYF
TRBV25-1	TRBJ2-7	CASSGGTVEQIRYEQYF
TRBV7-2	TRBJ1-5	CASSLPLPGAQHF
TRBV7-9	TRBJ2-7	CASSPWTGGDYEQYF
TRBV5-6	TRBJ2-2	CASIPLRASTGELFF
TRBV11-3	TRBJ2-7	CASSSNPTGTKKNF
TRBV27	TRBJ1-5	CASSLQGGVAQPQHF
TRBV2	TRBJ1-1	CASSPDTEAFF
TRBV7-3	TRBJ2-5	CASSLQGARETQYF
TRBV10-3	TRBJ2-1	CAISESGSSYNEQFF
TRBV6-6	TRBJ1-2	CASSYSDRLNYGYTF
TRBV7-2	TRBJ2-7	CASSSPDRVAEQYF
TRBV25-1	TRBJ2-1	CASSVTLAGVRNEQFF
TRBV6-1	TRBJ1-2	CASRAPRDNYGYTF
TRBV2	TRBJ1-5	CASSGNGFGQPQHF
TRBV14	TRBJ2-6	CASSLSRANVLTF
TRBV4-3	TRBJ1-6	CASSQAFSNDNSPLHF
TRBV7-2	TRBJ2-1	CASSGRTGGRDEQFF
TRBV23-1	TRBJ2-7	CASSHGESYEQYF
TRBV4-2	TRBJ2-3	CASSPYTSGRNLESTDTQYF
TRBV4-3	TRBJ1-2	CASSNKRGGNYGYTF
TRBV7-9	TRBJ1-1	CASTLEENTEAFF
TRBV7-6	TRBJ1-3	CASSLVRGQGGNTIYF
TRBV6-1	TRBJ2-1	CASSGRGGIYNEQFF
TRBV14	TRBJ2-7	CASSQDPGWIYEQYF
TRBV10-3	TRBJ2-7	CAIRASGSYEQYF
TRBV18	TRBJ1-1	CASSPRRQNTEAFF
TRBV11-3	TRBJ2-7	CASSFGTGYEQYF
TRBV29-1	TRBJ2-5	CSASGGAGETQYF
TRBV5-1	TRBJ2-1	CASHTSGYYNEQFF
TRBV7-6	TRBJ1-2	CASSGDRGWDAGYGYTF
TRBV30	TRBJ1-1	CAWSGGSEAFF